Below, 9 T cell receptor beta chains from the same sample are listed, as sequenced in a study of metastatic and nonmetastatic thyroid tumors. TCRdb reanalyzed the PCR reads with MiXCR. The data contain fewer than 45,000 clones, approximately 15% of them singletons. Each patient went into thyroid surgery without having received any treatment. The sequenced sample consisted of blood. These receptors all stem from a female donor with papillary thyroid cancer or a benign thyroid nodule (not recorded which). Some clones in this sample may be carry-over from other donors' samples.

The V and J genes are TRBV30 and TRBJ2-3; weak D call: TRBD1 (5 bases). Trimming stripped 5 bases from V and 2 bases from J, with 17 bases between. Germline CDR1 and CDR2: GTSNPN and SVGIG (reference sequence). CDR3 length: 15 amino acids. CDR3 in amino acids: CAWGKGVPDTDTQYF. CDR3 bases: TGTGCCTGGGGGAAAGGGGTCCCGGACACAGATACGCAGTATTTT.

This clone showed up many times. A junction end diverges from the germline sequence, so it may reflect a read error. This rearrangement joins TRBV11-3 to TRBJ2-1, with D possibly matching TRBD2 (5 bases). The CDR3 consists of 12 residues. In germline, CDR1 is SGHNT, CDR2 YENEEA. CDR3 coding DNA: TGTGCCAGCAGCCCCGACTATTTGGGCCAGATCTTC. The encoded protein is CASSPDYLGQIF.

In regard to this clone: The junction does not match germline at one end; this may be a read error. The CDR3: CASSPLWGQVLLEAQYF. The CDR3 region has the DNA TGTGCCAGCAGCCCACTGTGGGGACAGGTATTGCTAGAGGCCCAGTACTTC. The chain is built from TRBV7-8 and TRBJ2-5, with 8 bases identical to TRBD1. The germline CDR1 and CDR2 sequences are SGHVS and FQNEAQ. The CDR3 has 17 amino acids.

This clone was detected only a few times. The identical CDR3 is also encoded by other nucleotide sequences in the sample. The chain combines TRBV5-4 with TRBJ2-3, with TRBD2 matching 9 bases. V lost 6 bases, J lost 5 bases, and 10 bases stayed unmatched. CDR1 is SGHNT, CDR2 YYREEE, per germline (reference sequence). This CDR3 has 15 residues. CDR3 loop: CASTSREGLGDTQYF. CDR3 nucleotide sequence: TGTGCCAGCACTTCGCGGGAGGGCCTTGGAGATACGCAGTATTTT.

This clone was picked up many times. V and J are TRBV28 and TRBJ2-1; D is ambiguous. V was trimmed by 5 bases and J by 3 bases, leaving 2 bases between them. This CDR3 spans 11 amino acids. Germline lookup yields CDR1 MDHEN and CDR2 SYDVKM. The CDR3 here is CASSRYNEQFF. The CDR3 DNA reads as TGTGCCAGCAGTCGCTACAATGAGCAGTTCTTC.

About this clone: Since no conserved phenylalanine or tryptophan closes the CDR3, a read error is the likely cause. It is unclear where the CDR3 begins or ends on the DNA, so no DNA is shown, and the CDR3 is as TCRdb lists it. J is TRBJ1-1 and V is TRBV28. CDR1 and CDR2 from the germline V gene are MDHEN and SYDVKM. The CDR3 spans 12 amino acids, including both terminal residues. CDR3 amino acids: CASNWGGIQAWV.

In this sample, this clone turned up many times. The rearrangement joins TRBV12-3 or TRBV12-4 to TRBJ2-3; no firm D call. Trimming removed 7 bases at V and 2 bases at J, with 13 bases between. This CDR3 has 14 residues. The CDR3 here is CASTGSRSTDTQYF. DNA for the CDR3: TGTGCCAGCACTGGGTCGCGGTCCACAGATACGCAGTATTTT.

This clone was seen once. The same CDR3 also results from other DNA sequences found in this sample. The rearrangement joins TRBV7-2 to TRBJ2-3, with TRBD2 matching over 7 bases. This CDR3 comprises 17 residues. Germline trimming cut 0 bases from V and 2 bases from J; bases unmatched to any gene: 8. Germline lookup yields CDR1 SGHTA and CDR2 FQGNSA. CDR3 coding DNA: TGTGCCAGCAGCTTAGCTGGCGGGGGTCGAAACACAGATACGCAGTATTTT. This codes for CASSLAGGGRNTDTQYF.

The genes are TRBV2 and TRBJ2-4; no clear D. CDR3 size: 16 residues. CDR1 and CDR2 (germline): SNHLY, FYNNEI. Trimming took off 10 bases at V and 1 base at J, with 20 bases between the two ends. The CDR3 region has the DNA TGTGCCACCCAACCAGCAAGGATTGGGGCCAAAAACATTCAGTACTTC. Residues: CATQPARIGAKNIQYF.